What follows is one T cell receptor beta chain and its context. Its antigen is still unknown. Generated by immunoSEQ multiplex PCR, the TCRdb table keeps only in-frame clones and is missing some. The sample records some 14,000 clones, 65% to 85% being singletons. The sample originates from a study of CD4 T cells in relation to SARS-CoV-2 and coronaviruses. The CDR3 is made up of 16 amino acids. V lost 0 bases to trimming and J lost 14 bases; unmatched junction nucleotides: 17. In germline, CDR1 is SGHRS, CDR2 YFSETQ. Unexposed donor CD4+ T cells date from 2011-2018, before the COVID-19 pandemic. CD4+ T cells were isolated from the cells after roughly 11 days of culture.

The receptor was derived from a human donor in good health. The sequenced sample consisted of CD4+ T cells from PBMCs, cultured in vitro. V and J are TRBV5-1 and TRBJ2-1, with 7 bases aligning to TRBD1. CDR3 amino acids: CASSLEGARSRPQEFF. DNA of the CDR3: TGCGCCAGCAGCTTGGAGGGGGCCAGGTCGAGACCCCAGGAGTTCTTC.